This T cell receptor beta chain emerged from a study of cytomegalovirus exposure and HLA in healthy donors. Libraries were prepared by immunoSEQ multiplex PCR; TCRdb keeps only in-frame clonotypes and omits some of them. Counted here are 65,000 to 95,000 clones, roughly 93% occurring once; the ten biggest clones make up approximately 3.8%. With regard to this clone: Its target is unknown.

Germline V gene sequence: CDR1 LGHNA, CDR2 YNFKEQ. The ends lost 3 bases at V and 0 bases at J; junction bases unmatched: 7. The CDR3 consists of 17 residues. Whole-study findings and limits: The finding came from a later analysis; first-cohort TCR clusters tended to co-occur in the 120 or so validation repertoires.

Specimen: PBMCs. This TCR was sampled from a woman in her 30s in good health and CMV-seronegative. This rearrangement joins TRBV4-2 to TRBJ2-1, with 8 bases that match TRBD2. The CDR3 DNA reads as TGTGCCAGCAGCCAGCGTGAGCGGGGGCGCTCCTACAATGAGCAGTTCTTC. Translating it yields CASSQRERGRSYNEQFF.